These T cell receptor beta chains were read from a single sample in a study of T cells in localized non-small cell lung cancer. Repertoires were generated with immunoSEQ multiplex PCR, while TCRdb's copy carries only in-frame clones and drops some. The sample contains 40,000 or so clones, more than 75% of which appear only once. The sample here was peripheral blood, taken before any cancer treatment. The source of these receptors is a man aged 35 to 69 with stage I lung adenocarcinoma. CDR3s include the opening cysteine and the closing phenylalanine or tryptophan. The order of the fields is D gene, V gene, clone size, J gene, CDR3 DNA, CDR3 protein. A D gene is named only where the DNA matches it firmly. Clone size, where shown, is once, few, many, or a class for clones that have expanded.

D: .
V: TRBV18
size: .
J: TRBJ2-4
DNA: TGTGCCAGCTCACCAGCTCTGGGTCTAGCCAAAAACATTCAGTACTTC
CDR3: CASSPALGLAKNIQYF

D: TRBD2
V: TRBV30
size: .
J: TRBJ2-2
DNA: TGTGCCTGGAGTGTGGTCGGGAGGGACACCGGGGAGCTGTTTTTT
CDR3: CAWSVVGRDTGELFF

D: TRBD2
V: TRBV5-1
size: .
J: TRBJ2-5
DNA: TGCGCCAGCAGCGGCTACGGACTAGCGGGCGTGGAGACCCAGTACTTC
CDR3: CASSGYGLAGVETQYF

D: TRBD1
V: TRBV5-1
size: once
J: TRBJ2-5
DNA: TGCGCCAGCAGCGGTAGGGGACAGGTCCAAGAGACCCAGTACTTC
CDR3: CASSGRGQVQETQYF

D: .
V: TRBV18
size: .
J: TRBJ2-1
DNA: TGTGCCAGCTCTCCGATTGGGGAGTATGAGCAGTTCTTC
CDR3: CASSPIGEYEQFF

D: .
V: TRBV7-8
size: .
J: TRBJ2-2
DNA: TGTGCCAGCAGCTTAGCAGGTCTAGCAACGAACACCGGGGAGCTGTTTTTT
CDR3: CASSLAGLATNTGELFF

D: TRBD2
V: TRBV7-6
size: .
J: TRBJ2-5
DNA: TGTGCCAGCAGCTTTCGACTAGCGGAGACCCAGTACTTC
CDR3: CASSFRLAETQYF

D: TRBD1
V: TRBV2
size: .
J: TRBJ2-7
DNA: TGTGCCAGCACGAAGGCAGGGGGCGTCTACGAGCAGTACTTC
CDR3: CASTKAGGVYEQYF

D: TRBD2
V: TRBV2
size: .
J: TRBJ2-5
DNA: TGTGCCAGCACCCCAGGCACAGCGGGAGGGAGGCAAGAGACCCAGTACTTC
CDR3: CASTPGTAGGRQETQYF

D: .
V: TRBV11-2
size: .
J: TRBJ2-3
DNA: TGTGCCAGCAGCCCCCCGAGCACAGATACGCAGTATTTT
CDR3: CASSPPSTDTQYF

D: TRBD1
V: TRBV5-4
size: few
J: TRBJ1-2
DNA: TGTGCCAGCAGCCCAGGGGACAGGGGGCATGGCTACACCTTC
CDR3: CASSPGDRGHGYTF

D: TRBD1
V: TRBV12-5
size: few
J: TRBJ1-1
DNA: TGTGCTAGCCGGACAGGGGACACTGAAGCTTTCTTT
CDR3: CASRTGDTEAFF

D: TRBD2
V: TRBV27
size: .
J: TRBJ2-7
DNA: TGTGCCAGCTCGCCCGGGACTAGCGTGTACGAGCAGTACTTC
CDR3: CASSPGTSVYEQYF

D: .
V: TRBV29-1
size: .
J: TRBJ1-1
DNA: TGCAGCAGCGAGTGGGGGAACACTGAAGCTTTCTTT
CDR3: CSSEWGNTEAFF

D: TRBD1
V: TRBV11-1
size: .
J: TRBJ2-3
DNA: TGTGCCAGCAGCCATACTAGGACAGGGGGGACCACAGATACGCAGTATTTT
CDR3: CASSHTRTGGTTDTQYF

D: .
V: TRBV7-3
size: .
J: TRBJ2-7
DNA: TGTGCCAGCAGCTTTACAGAAACCTACGAGCAGTACTTC
CDR3: CASSFTETYEQYF

D: .
V: TRBV5-1
size: .
J: TRBJ2-7
DNA: TGCGCCAGCAGCTTGGGGAGACAGGAGTCCTACGAGCAGTACTTC
CDR3: CASSLGRQESYEQYF

D: TRBD1
V: TRBV6-6
size: .
J: TRBJ1-1
DNA: TGTGCCAGCAGAAGGACAGGTAATATGAACACTGAAGCTTTCTTT
CDR3: CASRRTGNMNTEAFF

D: TRBD2
V: TRBV2
size: .
J: TRBJ2-3
DNA: TGTGCCAGCAGTTGGACTAGCGGCACAGATACGCAGTATTTT
CDR3: CASSWTSGTDTQYF

D: .
V: TRBV6-5
size: .
J: TRBJ2-5
DNA: TGTGCCAGCAGTTACTCTTCCGGGACGGAGACCCAGTACTTC
CDR3: CASSYSSGTETQYF

D: .
V: TRBV5-4
size: .
J: TRBJ1-3
DNA: TGTGCCAGCAGCTTGGACCTGACCGTCTCTGGAAACACCATATATTTT
CDR3: CASSLDLTVSGNTIYF

D: TRBD2
V: TRBV2
size: few
J: TRBJ2-7
DNA: TGTGCCGGCCAAGGGACTAGCGGGATGTTCCCCCACGAGCAGTACTTC
CDR3: CAGQGTSGMFPHEQYF

D: .
V: TRBV19
size: .
J: TRBJ2-7
DNA: TGTGCCAGTACCAAGTCCTACATGGCCCACGAGCAGTACTTC
CDR3: CASTKSYMAHEQYF

D: TRBD2
V: TRBV28
size: .
J: TRBJ2-1
DNA: TGTGCCAGCACACCGGGACTAGCGGAGTACAATGAGCAGTTCTTC
CDR3: CASTPGLAEYNEQFF

D: TRBD1
V: TRBV28
size: .
J: TRBJ2-7
DNA: TGTGCCAGCAGTTTCTTGGACAGGGGGCTAAGGGAGCAGTACTTC
CDR3: CASSFLDRGLREQYF

D: TRBD1
V: TRBV6-1
size: .
J: TRBJ2-7
DNA: TGTGCCAGCAGCGAACAGGGGTGGCAAAAAACCTACGAGCAGTACTTC
CDR3: CASSEQGWQKTYEQYF

D: TRBD1
V: TRBV28
size: .
J: TRBJ1-2
DNA: TGTGCCACGTATCCCCCAGGGACAGGGTCGGCCCGCTATGGCTACACCTTC
CDR3: CATYPPGTGSARYGYTF

D: .
V: TRBV7-2
size: once
J: TRBJ2-7
DNA: TGTGCCAGCAGCTTAGTGGGGACAAACGCCTACGAGCAGTACTTC
CDR3: CASSLVGTNAYEQYF

D: .
V: TRBV4-3
size: .
J: TRBJ2-3
DNA: TGCGCCAGCAGCCAAGATCTGACGGGGTCGAGCACAGATACGCAGTATTTT
CDR3: CASSQDLTGSSTDTQYF

D: .
V: TRBV9
size: .
J: TRBJ2-2
DNA: TGTGCCAGCAGCGTAGTTTCAGGGGAGCTGTTTTTT
CDR3: CASSVVSGELFF

D: .
V: TRBV25-1
size: .
J: TRBJ2-2
DNA: TGTGCCAGCACGGACAAGAACACCGGGGAGCTGTTTTTT
CDR3: CASTDKNTGELFF

D: .
V: TRBV6-5
size: .
J: TRBJ1-1
DNA: TGTGCCAGCCGCAAGAACAGGAACACTGAAGCTTTCTTT
CDR3: CASRKNRNTEAFF

D: .
V: TRBV27
size: few
J: TRBJ1-1
DNA: TGTGCCAGCAGTTTATCCGAGGACAGTGCCACTGAAGCTTTCTTT
CDR3: CASSLSEDSATEAFF

D: .
V: TRBV9
size: .
J: TRBJ1-1
DNA: TGTGCCAGCAGCGCCTACTATGGGCAGAACACTGAAGCTTTCTTT
CDR3: CASSAYYGQNTEAFF

D: TRBD2
V: TRBV2
size: .
J: TRBJ2-2
DNA: TGTGCCAGCAGTGGGTGGCTAGCGGGAGTCCGCGACACCGGGGAGCTGTTTTTT
CDR3: CASSGWLAGVRDTGELFF

D: .
V: TRBV29-1
size: .
J: TRBJ1-2
DNA: TGCAGCGCCAACCTAGGGGACTATGGCTACACCTTC
CDR3: CSANLGDYGYTF

D: .
V: TRBV7-9
size: .
J: TRBJ2-7
DNA: TGTGCCAGCAGCCCTCCTCGGGGGAGAAAGGGGTACGAGCAGTACTTC
CDR3: CASSPPRGRKGYEQYF

D: .
V: TRBV29-1
size: once
J: TRBJ1-4
DNA: TGCAGCGTTGAAGGGACCGGAACTAATGAAAAACTGTTTTTT
CDR3: CSVEGTGTNEKLFF

D: TRBD2
V: TRBV28
size: .
J: TRBJ2-1
DNA: TGTGCCAGCAACCTGCTGGGTCTAGCGGGCAATGAGCAGTTCTTC
CDR3: CASNLLGLAGNEQFF

D: TRBD1
V: TRBV19
size: .
J: TRBJ1-5
DNA: TGTGCCAGTAGTATGGGGGGACAGGGTGGTCAGCCCCAGCATTTT
CDR3: CASSMGGQGGQPQHF

D: TRBD1
V: TRBV19
size: .
J: TRBJ1-1
DNA: TGTGCCAGTAGGGACAGGGGGCGCGGGGACAACACTGAAGCTTTCTTT
CDR3: CASRDRGRGDNTEAFF

D: TRBD1
V: TRBV10-3
size: .
J: TRBJ2-5
DNA: TGTGCCATCAGTGGGGAAGAGGGGGCGAGAACTCGGTACTTC
CDR3: CAISGEEGARTRYF

D: .
V: TRBV7-2
size: .
J: TRBJ1-2
DNA: TGTGCCAGCAGCTTAGGAGGGCCGAGAAACTATGGCTACACCTTC
CDR3: CASSLGGPRNYGYTF

D: TRBD2
V: TRBV7-8
size: .
J: TRBJ2-2
DNA: TGTGCCAGCAGCGGATTACTAGCGGGAGTAGGGACCGGGGAGCTGTTTTTT
CDR3: CASSGLLAGVGTGELFF

D: TRBD1
V: TRBV6-5
size: .
J: TRBJ1-2
DNA: TGTGCCAGCAGAGAGACAGGGAACTATGGCTACACCTTC
CDR3: CASRETGNYGYTF

D: TRBD2
V: TRBV27
size: medium-sized
J: TRBJ2-4
DNA: TGTGCCAGCAGTCCCACTGGGACTAGCGGGAGTGACATTCAGTACTTC
CDR3: CASSPTGTSGSDIQYF

D: .
V: TRBV6-1
size: .
J: TRBJ1-1
DNA: TGTGCCAGCAGTGAACAGGGAGCGAACACTGAAGCTTTCTTT
CDR3: CASSEQGANTEAFF

D: .
V: TRBV6-1
size: .
J: TRBJ1-1
DNA: TGTGCCAACTCGGACAGTGTGGACACTGAAGCTTTCTTT
CDR3: CANSDSVDTEAFF

D: .
V: TRBV11-3
size: .
J: TRBJ2-1
DNA: TGTGCCAGCAGCTTAGGTTGGCGTGAGAATGAGCAGTTCTTC
CDR3: CASSLGWRENEQFF

D: TRBD2
V: TRBV7-3
size: .
J: TRBJ2-1
DNA: TGTGCCAGCGCCCTAAGCTCGAAGGGGAGGGCCGGCAATGAGCAGTTCTTC
CDR3: CASALSSKGRAGNEQFF